This paragraph reports one TCR beta chain. The entry originates in a study of blood T cells in healthy people across ages. A J-beta primer mix and a sample-barcoded 5' primer were used in a second PCR of about 7 to 12 cycles. TCRdb re-called the 5' RACE reads with MiXCR, one entry per CDR3 protein. The sample has more than 900,000 distinct CDR3 sequences; 25% are singletons. Trimming took 4 bases from V and 9 from J; bases not matched to a gene: 5. Germline V gene data show CDR1 as DFQATT and CDR2 as SNEGSKA (reference sequence). The length of the CDR3 is 11 residues. Every sample yielded at least 6.5 million isolated PBMCs. The same data also went into a second study, on T cells of mothers and their children.

The genes are TRBV20-1 and TRBJ2-7, with 8 bases that match TRBD1. The clonotype originates from a girl aged 2-10 years in good health. The specimen was blood. The CDR3 region is CSAKTGEVQYF. In DNA, the CDR3 is TGCAGTGCTAAGACAGGGGAGGTGCAGTACTTC.